This entry features one T cell receptor (beta chain) sequence. Measured with immunoSEQ multiplex PCR; TCRdb has only the in-frame clones, and not every one. The table lists around 94,000 clones, about 78% of them singletons, with about 9% in the top ten. This CDR3 has 14 amino acids. CDR1 is KGHDR, CDR2 SFDVKD, per germline. Trimming removed 0 bases from V and 5 bases from J, with 8 bases in between. This sample stems from a study of blood T cell repertoires in COVID-19. Study context: The study drew acute and convalescent COVID-19 samples from the United States, Italy and Spain.

The receptor was isolated from a man between 60 and 75 years old with active or convalescent COVID-19. Sequences were obtained from peripheral blood. V and J are TRBV24-1 and TRBJ2-3, with D possibly TRBD1 on 6 matching bases. The chain's CDR3 is CATSDLRGGDTQYF. The CDR3, as DNA: TGTGCCACCAGTGATTTGAGAGGGGGAGATACGCAGTATTTT.